The TCR beta chain under discussion was sequenced for a study of OX40 agonist ivuxolimab in advanced cancers. Study as a whole: Enrolled patients in dose escalation had cancers that were hepatocellular carcinoma, melanoma, renal cell or head and neck cancer.

The data were produced by immunoSEQ multiplex PCR, yet TCRdb's version contains in-frame clones alone and is incomplete. The table includes roughly 30,000 clones, 81% detected once. Germline loops: CDR1 SGHTA, CDR2 FQGTGA. The CDR3 covers 15 residues. Trimming shortened V by 2 bases and J by 1 base, and 10 bases separated the two germline ends. The sample holds one count of this clone. The source material was CD4+ or CD8+ T cells sorted from blood, sampled in a trial of the OX40 agonist ivuxolimab. The chain combines TRBV7-3 with TRBJ2-3; a possible D gene is TRBD1 (6 bases). The sequence was collected from an adult with an advanced solid tumor such as melanoma, head and neck, liver or kidney cancer. Here the CDR3 reads CASSLQGKRTDTQYF. DNA of the CDR3: TGTGCCAGCAGCTTACAGGGGAAACGCACAGATACGCAGTATTTT. The full variable domain, in which reference TRBV7-3 and TRBJ2-3 provide the parts outside the CDR3, is GAGVSQTPSNKVTEKGKYVELRCDPISGHTALYWYRQSLGQGPEFLIYFQGTGAADDSGLPNDRFFAVRPEGSVSTLKIQRTERGDSAVYLCASSLQGKRTDTQYFGPGTRLTVL.